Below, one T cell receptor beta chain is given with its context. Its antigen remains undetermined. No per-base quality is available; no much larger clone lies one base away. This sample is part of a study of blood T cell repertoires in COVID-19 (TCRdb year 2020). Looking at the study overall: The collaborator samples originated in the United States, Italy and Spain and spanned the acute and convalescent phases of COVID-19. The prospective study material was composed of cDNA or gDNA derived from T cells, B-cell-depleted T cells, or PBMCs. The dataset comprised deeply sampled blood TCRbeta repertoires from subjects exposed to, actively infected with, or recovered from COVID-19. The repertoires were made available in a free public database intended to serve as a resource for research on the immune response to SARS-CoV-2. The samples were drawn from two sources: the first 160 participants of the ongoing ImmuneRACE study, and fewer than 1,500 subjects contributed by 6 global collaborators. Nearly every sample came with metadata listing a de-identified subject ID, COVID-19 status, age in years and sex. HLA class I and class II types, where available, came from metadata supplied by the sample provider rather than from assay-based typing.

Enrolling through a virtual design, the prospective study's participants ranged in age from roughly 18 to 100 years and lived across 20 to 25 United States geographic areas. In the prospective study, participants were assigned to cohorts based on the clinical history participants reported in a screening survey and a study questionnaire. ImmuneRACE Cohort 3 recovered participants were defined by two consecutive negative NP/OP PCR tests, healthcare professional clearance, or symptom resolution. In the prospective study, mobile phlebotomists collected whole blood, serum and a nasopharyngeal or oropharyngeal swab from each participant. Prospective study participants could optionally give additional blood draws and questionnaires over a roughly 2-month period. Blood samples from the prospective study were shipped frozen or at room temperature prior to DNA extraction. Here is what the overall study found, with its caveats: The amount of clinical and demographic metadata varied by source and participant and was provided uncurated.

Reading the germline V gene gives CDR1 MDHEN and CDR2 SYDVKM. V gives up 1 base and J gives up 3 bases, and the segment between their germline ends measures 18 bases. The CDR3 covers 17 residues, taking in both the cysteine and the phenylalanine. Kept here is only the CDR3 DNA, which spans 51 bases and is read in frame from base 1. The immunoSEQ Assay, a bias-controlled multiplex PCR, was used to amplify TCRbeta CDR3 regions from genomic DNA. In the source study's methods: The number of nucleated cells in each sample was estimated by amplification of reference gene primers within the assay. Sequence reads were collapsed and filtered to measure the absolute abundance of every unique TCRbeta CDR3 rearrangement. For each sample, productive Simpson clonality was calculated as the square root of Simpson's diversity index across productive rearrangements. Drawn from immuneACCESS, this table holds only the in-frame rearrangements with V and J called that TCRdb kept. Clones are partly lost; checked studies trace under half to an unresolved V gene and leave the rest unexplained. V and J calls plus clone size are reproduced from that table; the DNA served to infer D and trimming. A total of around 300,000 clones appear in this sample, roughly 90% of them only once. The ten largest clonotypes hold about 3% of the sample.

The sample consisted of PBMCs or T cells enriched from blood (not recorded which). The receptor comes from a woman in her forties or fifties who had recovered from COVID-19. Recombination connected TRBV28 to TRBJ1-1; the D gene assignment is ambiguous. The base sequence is TGTGCCAGCAGTTTATCCGATTGGTTGAGGAACTACACTGAAGCTTTCTTT. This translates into CASSLSDWLRNYTEAFF.